The sequence of this TCR beta chain was determined in a study of cytotoxic CD8 clonotypes in ibrutinib-treated CLL (dated by TCRdb to the early 2020s). Background for the entire study: In this cohort, some 14 patients were treatment-naive and approximately ten were relapsed/refractory, while approximately 18 had unmutated IGHV. Responses were partial in approximately 24 patients and complete in 2; after median about 70 months follow-up, about 14 stayed in remission and 12 progressed. On average, each sample had approximately 280,000 productive templates and roughly 95,000 productive rearrangements. Patients were still on ibrutinib when every remission and progressive disease sample was collected. Cryopreserved peripheral blood mononuclear cells were obtained before treatment, at response, and at either sustained remission or disease progression. Longitudinal samples were available for 26 of the 86 trial participants. The response samples were drawn at a median of roughly eleven months into treatment, with a range of roughly 6 to 36 months.

The germline V gene (reference sequence) specifies MNHEY as CDR1 and SMNVEV as CDR2. Its CDR3 holds 14 amino acids, cysteine through phenylalanine. Only the CDR3 portion is preserved as DNA: 42 bases, with reading frame beginning at the first base. Compared with germline, V lacks 5 bases and J lacks 4 bases; bases without a gene match: 8. What the authors observed across the whole study: Clonality increased at ibrutinib response, stayed stable in sustained remission, and fell back toward baseline at progression. Sustained-remission and progressing patients did not have matched sampling times, and lymph node repertoires were not examined. Baseline clonality exceeded that of age-matched healthy donors and correlated strongly with circulating CD8+ T-cell counts. Public clonotypes were rare and either shrank or stayed stable during treatment, and the rise in clonality at ibrutinib response reflected expansion of private clonotypes.

For TCR beta library preparation, roughly 2 micrograms of genomic DNA were extracted from the cryopreserved PBMCs. High-throughput TCR beta sequencing was performed on longitudinal blood samples from CLL patients receiving ibrutinib monotherapy. Patients were enrolled in a phase 2 open-label single-center ibrutinib monotherapy trial. The goal of deep resolution MiSeq sequencing was a depth between 1 in 1 million and 1 in 200,000 T cells, and coverage averaged 10x per clonotype. The immunoSEQ hsTCRB Kit was used to generate TCR beta libraries. Per the original workflow: ImmunoSEQ Data Assistant and ImmunoSEQ Analyzer were used for data analysis, and V, D and J genes were assigned according to IMGT definitions. Clonality, which ranges from 0 to 1, was calculated by subtracting the normalized Shannon entropy of productive rearrangement frequencies from one. Only overrepresented clonotypes making up at least 0.05% of the repertoire of each patient were included in the public clonotype analysis. Thirteen repertoires from age-matched healthy donors, obtained from immuneACCESS, served as clonality controls. Entries here come from immuneACCESS through TCRdb and include only in-frame sequences with V and J called. Some clones fail to appear in such tables; in the studies checked, an unresolved V gene covers under half of the shortfall, and the cause of the remainder is unknown. V, J and clone size were drawn from that table, and D and trimming were deduced from the DNA. This sample comprises approximately 340,000 clones, 67% of them detected only once. The top ten hold just under 6.5% of the sample.

Regarding this clone: Its antigen has not been determined. No per-base quality is available; no much larger clone lies one base away.

The chain joins TRBV27 to TRBJ2-7; 7 central nucleotides agree with TRBD1. Here the sequenced sample was PBMCs, taken after 36 months of ibrutinib treatment. This clonotype was obtained from a human donor with chronic lymphocytic leukemia. The CDR3 protein: CASSTRTGVYEQYF. Here is the DNA: TGTGCCAGCAGTACCCGGACAGGCGTTTACGAGCAGTACTTC.